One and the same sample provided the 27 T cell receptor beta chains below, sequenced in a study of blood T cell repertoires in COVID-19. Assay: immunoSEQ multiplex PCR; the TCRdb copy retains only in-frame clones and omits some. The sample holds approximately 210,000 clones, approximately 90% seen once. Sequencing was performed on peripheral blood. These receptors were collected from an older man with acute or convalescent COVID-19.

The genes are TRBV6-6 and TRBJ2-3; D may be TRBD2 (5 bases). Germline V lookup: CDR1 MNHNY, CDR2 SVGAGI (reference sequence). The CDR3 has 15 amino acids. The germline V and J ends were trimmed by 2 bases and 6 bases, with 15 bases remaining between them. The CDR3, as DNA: TGTGCCAGCAGTTACACACCGGTCACGGGGGATACGCAGTATTTT. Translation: CASSYTPVTGDTQYF.

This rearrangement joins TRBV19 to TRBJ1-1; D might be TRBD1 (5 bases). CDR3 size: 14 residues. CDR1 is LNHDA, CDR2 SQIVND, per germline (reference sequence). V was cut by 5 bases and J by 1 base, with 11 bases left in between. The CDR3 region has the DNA TGTGCCAGTAGTTTCATGGACAAGAACACTGAAGCTTTCTTT. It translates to CASSFMDKNTEAFF.

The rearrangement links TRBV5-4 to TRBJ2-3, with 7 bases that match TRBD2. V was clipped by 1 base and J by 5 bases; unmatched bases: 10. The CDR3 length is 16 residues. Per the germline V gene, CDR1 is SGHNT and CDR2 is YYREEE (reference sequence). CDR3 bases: TGTGCCAGCAGCTTGCCCCTAGGGCGGGAGCGAGATACGCAGTATTTT. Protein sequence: CASSLPLGRERDTQYF.

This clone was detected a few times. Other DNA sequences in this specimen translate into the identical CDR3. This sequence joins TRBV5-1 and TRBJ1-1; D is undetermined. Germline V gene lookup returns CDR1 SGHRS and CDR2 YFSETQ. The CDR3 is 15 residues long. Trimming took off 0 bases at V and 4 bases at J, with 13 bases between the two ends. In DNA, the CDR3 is TGCGCCAGCAGCTTGGGTCCGGGAGTGAGCACTGAAGCTTTCTTT. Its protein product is CASSLGPGVSTEAFF.

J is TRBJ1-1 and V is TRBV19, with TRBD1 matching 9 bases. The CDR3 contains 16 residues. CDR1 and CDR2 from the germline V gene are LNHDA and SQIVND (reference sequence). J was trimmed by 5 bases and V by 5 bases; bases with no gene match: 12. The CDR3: CASSSETTGGWTEAFF. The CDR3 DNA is TGTGCCAGTAGTTCCGAAACCACAGGGGGCTGGACTGAAGCTTTCTTT.

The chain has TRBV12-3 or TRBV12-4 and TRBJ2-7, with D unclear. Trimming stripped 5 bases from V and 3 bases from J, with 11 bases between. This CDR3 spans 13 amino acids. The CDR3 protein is CASSKQPYYEQYF. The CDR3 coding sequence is TGTGCCAGCAGTAAACAGCCGTACTACGAGCAGTACTTC.

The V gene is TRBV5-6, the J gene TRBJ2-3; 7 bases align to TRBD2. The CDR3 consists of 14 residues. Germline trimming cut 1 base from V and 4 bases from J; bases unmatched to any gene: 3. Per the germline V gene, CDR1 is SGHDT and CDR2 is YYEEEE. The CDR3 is CASSLMGGADTQYF. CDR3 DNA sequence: TGTGCCAGCAGCTTGATGGGAGGGGCAGATACGCAGTATTTT. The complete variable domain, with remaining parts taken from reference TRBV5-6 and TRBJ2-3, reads DAGVTQSPTHLIKTRGQQVTLRCSPKSGHDTVSWYQQALGQGPQFIFQYYEEEERQRGNFPDRFSGHQFPNYSSELNVNALLLGDSALYLCASSLMGGADTQYFGPGTRLTVL.

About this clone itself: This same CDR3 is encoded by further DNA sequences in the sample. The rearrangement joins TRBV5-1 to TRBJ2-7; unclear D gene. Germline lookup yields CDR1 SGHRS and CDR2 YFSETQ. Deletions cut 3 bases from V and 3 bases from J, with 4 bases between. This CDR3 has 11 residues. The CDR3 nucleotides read TGCGCCAGCAGCTCGGGCTACGAGCAGTACTTC. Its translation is CASSSGYEQYF.

The CDR3 reads CASRDGHMNTEAFF. The DNA of the CDR3 is TGTGCCAGTAGGGACGGACATATGAACACTGAAGCTTTCTTT. This chain links TRBV19 with TRBJ1-1; possibly TRBD1 for D (5 bases). Germline loops: CDR1 LNHDA, CDR2 SQIVND (reference sequence). There are 14 residues in the CDR3. The ends were cut back, 6 bases at V and 0 bases at J, with 11 bases in the middle.

The CDR3: CASSLRTGDGYTF. CDR3 DNA sequence: TGTGCCAGCAGCCTCCGGACAGGGGATGGCTACACCTTC. The chain uses TRBV9 and TRBJ1-2, with 9 bases fitting TRBD1. Germline assignment: CDR1 SGDLS and CDR2 YYNGEE. CDR3 length equals 13 residues. With 4 bases clipped from V and 6 bases from J, the junction kept 4 bases outside the gene matches.

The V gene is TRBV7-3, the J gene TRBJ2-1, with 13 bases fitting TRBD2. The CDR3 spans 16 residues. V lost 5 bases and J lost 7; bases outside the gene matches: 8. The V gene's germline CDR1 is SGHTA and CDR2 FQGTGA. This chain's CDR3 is CASSPKGLAGLNEQFF. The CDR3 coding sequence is TGTGCCAGCAGCCCTAAGGGACTAGCGGGATTAAATGAGCAGTTCTTC.

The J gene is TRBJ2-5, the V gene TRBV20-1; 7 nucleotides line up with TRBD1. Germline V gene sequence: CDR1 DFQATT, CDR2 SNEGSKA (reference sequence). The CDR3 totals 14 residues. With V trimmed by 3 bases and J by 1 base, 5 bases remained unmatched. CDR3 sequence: CSASQTGAQETQYF. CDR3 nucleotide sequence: TGCAGTGCTAGTCAAACAGGGGCCCAAGAGACCCAGTACTTC.

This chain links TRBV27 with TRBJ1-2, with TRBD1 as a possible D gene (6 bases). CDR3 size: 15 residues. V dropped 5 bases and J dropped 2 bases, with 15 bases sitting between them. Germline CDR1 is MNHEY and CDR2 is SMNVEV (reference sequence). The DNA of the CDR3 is TGTGCCAGCAGTCGTGACAGGTTCTCAAACTATGGCTACACCTTC. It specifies CASSRDRFSNYGYTF.

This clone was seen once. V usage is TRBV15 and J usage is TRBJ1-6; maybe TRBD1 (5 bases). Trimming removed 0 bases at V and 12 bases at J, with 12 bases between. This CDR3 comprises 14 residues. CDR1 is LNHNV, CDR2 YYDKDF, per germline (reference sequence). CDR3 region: CATSRDGGGRPLHF. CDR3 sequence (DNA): TGTGCCACCAGCAGAGATGGGGGAGGGCGACCCCTCCACTTT.

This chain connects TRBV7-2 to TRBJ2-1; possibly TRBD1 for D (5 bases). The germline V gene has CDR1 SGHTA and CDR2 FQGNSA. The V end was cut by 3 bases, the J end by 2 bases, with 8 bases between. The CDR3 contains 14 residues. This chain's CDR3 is CASSFDSPYNEQFF. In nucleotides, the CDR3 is TGTGCCAGCAGCTTCGACAGCCCCTACAATGAGCAGTTCTTC.

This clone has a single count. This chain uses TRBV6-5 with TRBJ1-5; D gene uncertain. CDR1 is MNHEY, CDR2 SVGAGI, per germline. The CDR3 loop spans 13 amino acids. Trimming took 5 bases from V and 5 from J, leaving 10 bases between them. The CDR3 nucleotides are TGTGCCAGCAGTCCCCGGGAGGATCAGCCCCAGCATTTT. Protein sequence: CASSPREDQPQHF.

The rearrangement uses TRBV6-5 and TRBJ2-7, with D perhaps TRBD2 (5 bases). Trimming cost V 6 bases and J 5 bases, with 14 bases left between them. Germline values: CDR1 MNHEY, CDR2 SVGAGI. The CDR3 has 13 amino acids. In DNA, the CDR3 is TGTGCCAGCAGGACGGAGGTTGTGGACGAGCAGTACTTC. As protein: CASRTEVVDEQYF.

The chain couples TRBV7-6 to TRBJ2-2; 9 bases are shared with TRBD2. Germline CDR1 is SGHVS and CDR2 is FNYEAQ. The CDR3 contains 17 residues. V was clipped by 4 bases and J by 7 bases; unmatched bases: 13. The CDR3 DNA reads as TGTGCCAGCAGCTCGAGGGGCAGCGGGAGGTTGGACGGGGAGCTGTTTTTT. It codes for CASSSRGSGRLDGELFF. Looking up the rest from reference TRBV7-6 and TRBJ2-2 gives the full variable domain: GAGVSQSPRYKVTKRGQDVALRCDPISGHVSLYWYRQALGQGPEFLTYFNYEAQQDKSGLPNDRFSAERPEGSISTLTIQRTEQRDSAMYRCASSSRGSGRLDGELFFGEGSRLTVL.

The CDR3 DNA reads TGTGCCAGCAGCCAGGCCTTTGGCAATCAGCCCCAGCATTTT. This gives the protein CASSQAFGNQPQHF. The rearrangement links TRBV3-1 (or the pseudogene TRBV3-2) to TRBJ1-5; D is undetermined. Trimming removed 3 bases from V and 2 bases from J, with 8 bases in between. The germline V gene has CDR1 LGHDT and CDR2 YNNKEL (reference sequence). The CDR3 totals 14 residues.

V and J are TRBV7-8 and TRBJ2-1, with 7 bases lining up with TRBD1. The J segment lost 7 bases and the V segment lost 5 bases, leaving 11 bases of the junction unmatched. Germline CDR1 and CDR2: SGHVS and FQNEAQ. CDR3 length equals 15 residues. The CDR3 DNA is TGTGCCAGCAGCGTTGGACAGGCGAGGGAGAATGAGCAGTTCTTC. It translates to CASSVGQARENEQFF.

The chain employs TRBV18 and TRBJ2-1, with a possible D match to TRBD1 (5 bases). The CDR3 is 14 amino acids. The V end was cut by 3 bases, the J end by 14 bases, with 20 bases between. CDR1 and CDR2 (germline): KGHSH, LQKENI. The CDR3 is CASSPDPQQVPEFF. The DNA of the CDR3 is TGTGCCAGCTCACCCGACCCGCAACAGGTCCCCGAGTTCTTC.

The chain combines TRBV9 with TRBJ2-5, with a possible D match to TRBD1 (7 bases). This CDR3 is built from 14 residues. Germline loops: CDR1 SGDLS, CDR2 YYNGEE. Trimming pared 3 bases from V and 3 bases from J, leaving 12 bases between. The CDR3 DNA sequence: TGTGCCAGCAGCGCAGGGGGGCACGAAGAGACCCAGTACTTC. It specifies CASSAGGHEETQYF. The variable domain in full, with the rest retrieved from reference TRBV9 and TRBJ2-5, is DSGVTQTPKHLITATGQRVTLRCSPRSGDLSVYWYQQSLDQGLQFLIQYYNGEERAKGNILERFSAQQFPDLHSELNLSSLELGDSALYFCASSAGGHEETQYFGPGTRLLVL.

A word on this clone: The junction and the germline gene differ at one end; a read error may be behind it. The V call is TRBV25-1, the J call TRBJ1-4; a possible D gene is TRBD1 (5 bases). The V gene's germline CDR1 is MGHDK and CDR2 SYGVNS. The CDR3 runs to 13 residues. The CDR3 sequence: CATSSDSSEKLFF. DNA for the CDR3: TGTGCCACCAGTTCCGACAGCTCTGAAAAACTGTTTTTT.

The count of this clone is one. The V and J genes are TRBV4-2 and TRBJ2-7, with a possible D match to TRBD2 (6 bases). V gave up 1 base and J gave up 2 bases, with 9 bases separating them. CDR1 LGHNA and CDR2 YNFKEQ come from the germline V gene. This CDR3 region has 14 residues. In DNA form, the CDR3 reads TGTGCCAGCAGCCAAGGGAGGGCTACCTACGAGCAGTACTTC. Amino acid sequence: CASSQGRATYEQYF.

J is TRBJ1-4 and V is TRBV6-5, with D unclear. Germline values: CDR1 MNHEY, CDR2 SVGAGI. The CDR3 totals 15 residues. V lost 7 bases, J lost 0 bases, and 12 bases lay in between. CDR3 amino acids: CASTQRPATNEKLFF. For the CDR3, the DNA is TGTGCCAGCACCCAGCGACCTGCAACTAATGAAAAACTGTTTTTT.

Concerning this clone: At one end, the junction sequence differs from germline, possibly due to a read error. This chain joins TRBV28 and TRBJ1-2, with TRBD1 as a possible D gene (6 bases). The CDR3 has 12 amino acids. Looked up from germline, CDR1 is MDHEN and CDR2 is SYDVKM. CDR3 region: CASSMTGPRSSF. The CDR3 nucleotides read TGTGCCAGCAGCATGACAGGCCCCCGCTCCTCCTTC.

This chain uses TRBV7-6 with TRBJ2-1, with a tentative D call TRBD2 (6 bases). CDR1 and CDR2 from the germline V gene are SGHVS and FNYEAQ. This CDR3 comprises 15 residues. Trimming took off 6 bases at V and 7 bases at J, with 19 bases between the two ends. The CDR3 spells CASSQPGEFRNEQFF. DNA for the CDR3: TGTGCCAGCAGTCAGCCGGGGGAGTTTCGGAATGAGCAGTTCTTC.